This is a list of T cell receptor beta chains from one sample in a study of T-cell reconstitution after alpha-beta-depleted transplantation in children. MiXCR was run by TCRdb on the PCR reads, yielding one entry per CDR3 protein. The sample contains approximately 350,000 distinct CDR3 sequences, roughly 13% of which appear only once. This specimen was PBMCs, taken from the stem cell graft. These receptors all stem from a human donor who donated a stem cell graft to a child with Fanconi anemia. Each CDR3 is given with its conserved first and last residue. Fields, in order: clone size, D gene, V gene, J gene, CDR3 protein, CDR3 DNA. A D gene is named only where the DNA matches it firmly. The size of a clone is reported for some rows only, either as once, few or many, or as a class for expanded clones.

>-|TRBD2|TRBV6-5|TRBJ2-7
CASSYGSGGAGEQYF
TGTGCCAGCAGTTACGGGAGCGGGGGGGCTGGCGAGCAGTACTTC
>many|TRBD1|TRBV18|TRBJ1-2
CASSLRDRVGYTF
TGTGCCAGCTCACTCCGGGACAGGGTTGGCTACACCTTC
>-|-|TRBV7-8|TRBJ1-2
CASSFRETAYGYTF
TGTGCCAGCAGCTTTCGGGAGACGGCCTATGGCTACACCTTC
>-|-|TRBV5-1|TRBJ2-2
CASSSNPGLTTGEVFF
TGCGCCAGCAGCTCAAACCCGGGACTCACCACCGGGGAGGTGTTTTTT
>few|-|TRBV6-1|TRBJ1-1
CASTPPGARTEAFF
TGTGCCAGCACCCCCCCAGGGGCGCGAACTGAAGCTTTCTTT
>-|-|TRBV4-3|TRBJ1-1
CASSQDPLVGTEAFF
TGCGCCAGCAGCCAAGATCCATTGGTGGGAACTGAAGCTTTCTTT
>-|TRBD1|TRBV12-3/TRBV12-4|TRBJ2-3
CASSLVGTGDVPDTQYF
TGTGCCAGCAGTTTAGTGGGGACAGGGGATGTCCCAGATACGCAGTATTTT
>many|TRBD2|TRBV4-2|TRBJ2-4
CASSHSHGGANIQYF
TGTGCCAGCAGCCACTCGCACGGGGGGGCGAACATTCAGTACTTC
>-|TRBD2|TRBV5-6|TRBJ2-5
CASSLSSGGETQYF
TGTGCCAGCAGCTTGAGTAGCGGGGGAGAGACCCAGTACTTC
>-|-|TRBV4-1|TRBJ1-1
CVSSLTQANTEAFF
TGCGTCAGCAGCCTCACCCAGGCTAACACTGAAGCTTTCTTT
>many|-|TRBV7-9|TRBJ2-3
CASSAGPMAGDTQYF
TGTGCCAGCAGCGCGGGACCAATGGCGGGCGATACGCAGTATTTT
>-|-|TRBV7-9|TRBJ2-2
CASSIRDTLTGELFF
TGTGCCAGCAGCATCCGGGACACCCTCACCGGGGAGCTGTTTTTT
>-|TRBD1|TRBV5-6|TRBJ2-2
CASRTGTVGSGELFF
TGTGCCAGCAGGACCGGGACAGTGGGATCCGGGGAGCTGTTTTTT
>few|TRBD2|TRBV12-3/TRBV12-4|TRBJ2-5
CASSPGSGGWSETQYF
TGTGCCAGCAGTCCTGGTAGCGGGGGCTGGTCAGAGACCCAGTACTTC